This T cell receptor beta chain comes out of a study of cytomegalovirus exposure and HLA in healthy donors. CDR1 and CDR2 from the germline V gene are SGHRS and YFSETQ. The ends were cut back, 0 bases at V and 11 bases at J, with 14 bases in the middle. The CDR3 contains 13 residues. Amplification used 60 Vbeta primers and 13 Jbeta primers. The assay was immunoSEQ multiplex PCR, and TCRdb's table has in-frame clones only and misses some. In the table there are over 150,000 clones, around 79% of which are singletons. This TCR derives from a man aged 18 to 35 in good health and CMV-seronegative. The specimen sequenced was PBMCs. V and J are TRBV5-1 and TRBJ1-1; possible D gene TRBD1, 5 bases. In DNA, the CDR3 is TGCGCCAGCAGCTTGGAGGGCAGGGCAGGGGCTTTCTTT. Residues: CASSLEGRAGAFF.